This T cell receptor (beta chain) was observed in a study of Ad26.COV2.S vaccination and SARS-CoV-2 variants. Study-level information: Into the muscle, Ad26.COV2.S was dosed once or twice, 56 days apart.

The CDR3 extends over 18 amino acids. Germline V lookup: CDR1 MDHEN, CDR2 SYDVKM. V lost 3 bases to trimming and J lost 0 bases, with 18 bases between them. Measured with immunoSEQ multiplex PCR; TCRdb has only the in-frame clones, and not every one. The data contain approximately 410,000 clones, 80% to 95% of them singletons. Treatment meaning: some 19 received Ad26.COV2.S at low or high dose, single or two shots; roughly five received placebo; per-sample allocation not given. Material that was analyzed had been drawn on day 63 after the first vaccine or placebo injection. Its platform was an Ad26 vector, and its expressed antigen was Wuhan-strain SARS-CoV-2 spike.

This chain uses TRBV28 with TRBJ1-5; D is unclear. This clonotype was obtained from a person between 18 and 59 years old who received the Ad26.COV2.S COVID-19 vaccine or a placebo. Sequenced here: peripheral blood, sampled in a trial of Ad26.COV2.S vaccine versus placebo. DNA for the CDR3: TGTGCCAGCAGTTTCGGCGGGGAGTTTAGGTATAGCAATCAGCCCCAGCATTTT. Residues: CASSFGGEFRYSNQPQHF.